This T cell receptor beta chain was sequenced for a study of identical twins. Study findings and constraints: Cord blood beta clonotypes that were abundant carried fewer insertions, and memory repertoires showed no such trend.

This clonotype appeared once. What it binds is not known. A universal primer site was created by template switching, with the cDNA bearing unique molecular identifiers. From the 5' RACE reads, TCRdb called clonotypes with MiXCR, one entry per CDR3 protein. The sample lists around 1.7 million distinct CDR3 sequences, roughly 35% seen once, with approximately 0.25% in the top ten. The germline V gene has CDR1 LNHNV and CDR2 YYDKDF (reference sequence). V lost 4 bases and J lost 1, with 4 bases in between. The CDR3 extends over 12 amino acids. The gene calls are TRBV15 and TRBJ2-5, with unresolved D. The source is a newborn girl in good health. The sample consisted of cord blood. In DNA, the CDR3 is TGTGCCACCAGCACGAGCCAAGAGACCCAGTACTTC. Translation: CATSTSQETQYF.